This entry lists 10 T cell receptor beta chains sequenced from one sample in a study of OX40 agonist ivuxolimab in advanced cancers. TCRdb keeps only in-frame clones here, not all; method: immunoSEQ multiplex PCR. The sample has about 83,000 clones; approximately 91% are singletons. Sequences were derived from CD4+ or CD8+ T cells sorted from blood, sampled in a trial of the OX40 agonist ivuxolimab. The receptor set was obtained from an adult with an advanced solid tumor such as melanoma, head and neck, liver or kidney cancer.

This rearrangement joins TRBV28 to TRBJ1-5, with 8 bases fitting TRBD1. Trimming took 6 bases from V and 3 from J; bases not matched to a gene: 4. The CDR3 runs to 14 residues. CDR1 and CDR2 from the germline V gene are MDHEN and SYDVKM. The CDR3 nucleotides are TGTGCCAGCAGGGGACAGGCCATCAATCAGCCCCAGCATTTT. This sequence encodes CASRGQAINQPQHF.

The rearrangement uses TRBV7-9 and TRBJ2-5; 10 positions match TRBD2. Germline V gene lookup returns CDR1 SEHNR and CDR2 FQNEAQ (reference sequence). CDR3 size: 15 residues. V gave up 5 bases and J gave up 4 bases; unmatched junction bases: 7. The CDR3 sequence: CASSLLAGVTETQYF. The CDR3 DNA sequence: TGTGCCAGCAGCCTCCTAGCGGGAGTAACAGAGACCCAGTACTTC.

The rearrangement joins TRBV2 to TRBJ1-1; 7 positions agree with TRBD1. Germline trimming cut 7 bases from V and 8 bases from J; bases unmatched to any gene: 16. The CDR3 is 15 residues long. From germline, CDR1 is SNHLY and CDR2 FYNNEI. The CDR3 DNA reads TGTGCCAGCAACCGACAGGGTGGAATTTCGGCAGAAGCTTTCTTT. This encodes CASNRQGGISAEAFF.

J is TRBJ2-7 and V is TRBV7-9; 9 bases agree with TRBD1. The CDR3 contains 16 residues. The V gene end was trimmed by 0 bases and the J gene end by 0 bases; junction bases not matched to a gene: 3. Germline values: CDR1 SEHNR, CDR2 FQNEAQ (reference sequence). In DNA, the CDR3 is TGTGCCAGCAGCTTAGCCGGGACAGGGAGCTCCTACGAGCAGTACTTC. Its protein is CASSLAGTGSSYEQYF.

The rearrangement uses TRBV18 and TRBJ1-4, with D perhaps TRBD1 (5 bases). Germline lookup yields CDR1 KGHSH and CDR2 LQKENI. This CDR3 comprises 15 residues. V lost 3 bases and J 8 bases, leaving 16 bases between the germline ends. CDR3 in DNA: TGTGCCAGCTCACCCCTGGGGGACCCCGAAGAAAAACTGTTTTTT. Amino acids: CASSPLGDPEEKLFF. Filled out from reference TRBV18 and TRBJ1-4, the complete variable domain reads NAGVMQNPRHLVRRRGQEARLRCSPMKGHSHVYWYRQLPEEGLKFMVYLQKENIIDESGMPKERFSAEFPKEGPSILRIQQVVRGDSAAYFCASSPLGDPEEKLFFGSGTQLSVL.

V and J are TRBV5-6 and TRBJ2-3; 11 bases are a match to TRBD2. Trimming cost V 2 bases and J 3 bases; bases outside gene matches: 2. The CDR3 spans 15 residues. Germline V lookup: CDR1 SGHDT, CDR2 YYEEEE. The CDR3 bases are TGTGCCAGCAGCTTACTAGCGGGAGTGACAGATACGCAGTATTTT. Amino acid sequence: CASSLLAGVTDTQYF.

This clone has a single count. The chain joins TRBV4-3 to TRBJ2-3; the match to TRBD2 covers 7 bases. Trimming removed 1 base from V and 6 bases from J; junction bases left unmatched: 13. This CDR3 is 17 amino acids long. In germline, CDR1 is LGHNA, CDR2 YSLEER. The CDR3 protein is CASSQATSFILPDTQYF. CDR3 DNA: TGCGCCAGCAGCCAAGCGACTAGCTTTATTCTTCCGGATACGCAGTATTTT.

The rearrangement uses TRBV28 and TRBJ1-5; 8 bases match TRBD1. Looked up from germline, CDR1 is MDHEN and CDR2 is SYDVKM. This CDR3 contains 14 residues. Losses at the gene ends were 5 bases for V and 3 bases for J; bases not matched to a gene: 3. The CDR3 is CASSTGGYNQPQHF. CDR3 nucleotide sequence: TGTGCCAGCAGTACAGGGGGATACAATCAGCCCCAGCATTTT.

For the CDR3, the DNA is TGTGCCAGCAGTACCGGGCCCCCTTTGACAGATACGCAGTATTTT. Its protein product is CASSTGPPLTDTQYF. The chain employs TRBV7-6 and TRBJ2-3; no reliable D call. The CDR3 runs 15 residues. CDR1 and CDR2 (germline): SGHVS, FNYEAQ. Trimming stripped 6 bases from V and 3 bases from J, with 16 bases between.

This clone has a single count. The rearrangement links TRBV7-9 to TRBJ2-2; 7 bases map to TRBD1. With 5 bases clipped from V and 5 bases from J, the junction kept 5 bases outside the gene matches. CDR1 is SEHNR, CDR2 FQNEAQ, per germline (reference sequence). The CDR3 is 14 amino acids. The DNA for the CDR3 is TGTGCCAGCAGCCCCCCGGGACAGACCGGGGAGCTGTTTTTT. This sequence encodes CASSPPGQTGELFF.